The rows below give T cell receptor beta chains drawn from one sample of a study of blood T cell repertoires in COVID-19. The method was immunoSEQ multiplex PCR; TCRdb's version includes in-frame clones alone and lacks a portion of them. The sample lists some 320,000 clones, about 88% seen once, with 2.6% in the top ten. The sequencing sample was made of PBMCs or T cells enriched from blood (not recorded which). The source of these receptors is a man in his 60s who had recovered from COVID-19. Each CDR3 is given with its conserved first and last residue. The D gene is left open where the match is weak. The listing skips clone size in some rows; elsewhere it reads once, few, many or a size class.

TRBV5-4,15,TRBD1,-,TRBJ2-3,CASSLEQGASITQYF,TGTGCCAGCAGCTTGGAACAGGGGGCTAGTATTACGCAGTATTTT
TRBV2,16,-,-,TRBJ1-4,CASSHNNRDNNEKLFF,TGTGCCAGCAGTCATAACAACCGGGACAATAATGAAAAACTGTTTTTT
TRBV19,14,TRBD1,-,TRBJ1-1,CASRTQGWNTEAFF,TGTGCCAGTAGGACACAGGGGTGGAACACTGAAGCTTTCTTT
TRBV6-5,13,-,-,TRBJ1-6,CASRTTGNSPLHF,TGTGCCAGCAGAACAACAGGGAATTCACCCCTCCACTTT
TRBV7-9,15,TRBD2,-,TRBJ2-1,CASSKLAGIYNEQFF,TGTGCCAGCAGCAAACTAGCGGGGATCTACAATGAGCAGTTCTTC
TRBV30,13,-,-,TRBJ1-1,CAWSASMNTEAFF,TGTGCCTGGAGCGCCAGTATGAACACTGAAGCTTTCTTT
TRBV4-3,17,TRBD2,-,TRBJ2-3,CASSQGGGGTYTDTQYF,TGCGCCAGCAGCCAAGGGGGGGGAGGAACCTACACAGATACGCAGTATTTT
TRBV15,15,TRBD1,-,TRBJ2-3,CATSRRQGVTDTQYF,TGTGCCACCAGCAGACGACAGGGGGTCACAGATACGCAGTATTTT
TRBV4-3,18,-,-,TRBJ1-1,CASSQDAGQRSPWTEAFF,TGCGCCAGCAGTCAAGACGCGGGGCAGAGAAGTCCTTGGACTGAAGCTTTCTTT
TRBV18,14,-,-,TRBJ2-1,CASSPPSLADEQFF,TGTGCCAGCTCACCACCCTCTTTAGCGGATGAGCAGTTCTTC
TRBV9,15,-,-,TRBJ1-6,CASSVDGQNDSPLHF,TGTGCCAGCAGCGTAGATGGACAGAACGATTCACCCCTCCACTTT
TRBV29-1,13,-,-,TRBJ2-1,CSVEKQTYNEQFF,TGCAGCGTTGAAAAACAGACATACAATGAGCAGTTCTTC
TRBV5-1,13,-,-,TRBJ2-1,CASSLILNNEQFF,TGCGCCAGCAGCTTGATCCTTAACAATGAGCAGTTCTTC
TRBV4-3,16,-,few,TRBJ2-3,CASSPRTAFNTDTQYF,TGCGCCAGCAGCCCGCGGACAGCGTTTAACACAGATACGCAGTATTTT
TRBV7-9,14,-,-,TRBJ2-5,CASSRDSPAKTQYF,TGTGCCAGCAGCCGGGACTCCCCGGCCAAGACCCAGTACTTC
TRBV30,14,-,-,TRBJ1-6,CAWTVEAGNSPLHF,TGTGCCTGGACGGTAGAGGCGGGGAATTCACCCCTCCACTTT
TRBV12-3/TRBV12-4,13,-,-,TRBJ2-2,CASSLKETGELFF,TGTGCCAGCAGTTTGAAGGAGACCGGGGAGCTGTTTTTT
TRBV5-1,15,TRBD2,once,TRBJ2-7,CASSTGLAGPYEQYF,TGCGCCAGCAGCACGGGACTAGCGGGGCCCTACGAGCAGTACTTC
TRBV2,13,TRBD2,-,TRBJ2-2,CASSERGAGELFF,TGTGCCAGCAGTGAGCGGGGGGCCGGGGAGCTGTTTTTT
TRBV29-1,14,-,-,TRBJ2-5,CSVEGGTYQETQYF,TGCAGCGTTGAAGGGGGCACTTACCAAGAGACCCAGTACTTC
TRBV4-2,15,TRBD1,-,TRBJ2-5,CASSQDAQGLETQYF,TGTGCCAGCAGCCAAGACGCACAGGGGTTAGAGACCCAGTACTTC
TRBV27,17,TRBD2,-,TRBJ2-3,CASSLTSGRVSADTQYF,TGTGCCAGCAGTTTAACTAGCGGGAGAGTCTCCGCAGATACGCAGTATTTT
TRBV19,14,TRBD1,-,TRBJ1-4,CASSGGTGLWELFF,TGTGCCAGTAGCGGCGGGACAGGGCTGTGGGAACTGTTTTTT
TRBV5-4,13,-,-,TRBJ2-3,CASTGDSTDTQYF,TGTGCCAGCACGGGAGATAGCACAGATACGCAGTATTTT
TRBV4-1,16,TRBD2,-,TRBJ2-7,CASSQRTSGEPYEQYF,TGCGCCAGCAGCCAACGCACTAGCGGGGAACCCTACGAGCAGTACTTC
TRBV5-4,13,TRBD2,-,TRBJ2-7,CASMTSGSYEQYF,TGTGCCAGCATGACTAGCGGGAGTTACGAGCAGTACTTC
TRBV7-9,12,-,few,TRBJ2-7,CASSLSDREQYF,TGTGCCAGCAGCTTATCCGACAGGGAGCAGTACTTC
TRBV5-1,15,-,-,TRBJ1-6,CASSLDLARYSPLHF,TGCGCCAGCAGCTTGGACCTGGCAAGATATTCACCCCTCCACTTT
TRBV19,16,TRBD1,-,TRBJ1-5,CASSSPTGWSNQPQHF,TGTGCCAGTAGTTCTCCGACAGGGTGGAGCAATCAGCCCCAGCATTTT
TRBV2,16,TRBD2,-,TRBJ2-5,CASSEVSPGTSGTQYF,TGTGCCAGCAGTGAAGTGTCCCCCGGGACTAGCGGGACCCAGTACTTC
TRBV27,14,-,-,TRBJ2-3,CASSGRVVADTQYF,TGTGCCAGCAGTGGTCGGGTTGTGGCAGATACGCAGTATTTT
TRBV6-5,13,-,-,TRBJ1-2,CASYGRGIYGYTF,TGTGCCAGCTACGGTAGGGGTATCTATGGCTACACCTTC
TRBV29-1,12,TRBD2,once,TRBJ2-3,CSGTSSTDTQYF,TGCAGCGGGACTAGCAGCACAGATACGCAGTATTTT
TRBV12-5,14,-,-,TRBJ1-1,CASGLSHRNTEAFF,TGTGCTAGTGGTTTATCACACAGGAACACTGAAGCTTTCTTT
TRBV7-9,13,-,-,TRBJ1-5,CASSEGGYQPQHF,TGTGCCAGTAGCGAAGGAGGGTATCAGCCCCAGCATTTT
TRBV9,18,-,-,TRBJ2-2,CASSVGLFRGSATGELFF,TGTGCCAGCAGCGTAGGTCTTTTTCGGGGGTCAGCCACCGGGGAGCTGTTTTTT
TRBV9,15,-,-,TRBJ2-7,CASSVSQGTPGEQYF,TGTGCCAGCAGCGTTTCCCAGGGGACCCCGGGCGAGCAGTACTTC
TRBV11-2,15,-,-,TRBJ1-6,CASSLGQTNNSPLHF,TGTGCCAGCAGCTTAGGGCAGACTAATAATTCACCCCTCCACTTT
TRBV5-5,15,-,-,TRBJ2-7,CASSLGLPTIYEQYF,TGTGCCAGCAGCTTGGGCCTCCCGACTATCTACGAGCAGTACTTC
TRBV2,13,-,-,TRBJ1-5,CASRQFSNQPQHF,TGTGCCAGCAGACAGTTTAGCAATCAGCCCCAGCATTTT
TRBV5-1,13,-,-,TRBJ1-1,CASGRGGNTEAFF,TGCGCCAGCGGCCGCGGGGGCAACACTGAAGCTTTCTTT
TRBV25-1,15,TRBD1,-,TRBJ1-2,CASSDPDRGAYGYTF,TGTGCCAGCAGTGATCCGGACAGGGGGGCCTATGGCTACACCTTC